The 29 T cell receptor beta chains in this list originate from one sample, sequenced in a study of cytomegalovirus exposure and HLA in healthy donors. PCR primers comprised 60 Vbeta and 13 Jbeta primers. The table came from immunoSEQ multiplex PCR; TCRdb's copy has only in-frame clones and leaves some out. Of 140,000 to 150,000 clones listed, approximately 80% are singletons. Sequences were obtained from PBMCs. The origin of the receptors is a woman in her thirties or forties in good health and CMV-seropositive.

CDR3 amino acids: CAWSPDRVLDGYTF. Written as DNA, the CDR3 is TGTGCCTGGAGCCCGGACAGGGTGTTAGATGGCTACACCTTC. The rearrangement uses TRBV30 and TRBJ1-2; 8 bases agree with TRBD1. The CDR3 covers 14 residues. Losses at the gene ends were 3 bases for V and 6 bases for J; bases not matched to a gene: 9. In germline, CDR1 is GTSNPN, CDR2 SVGIG (reference sequence).

The chain is built from TRBV7-8 and TRBJ2-2; 7 bases align to TRBD2. CDR3 length: 17 residues. From germline, CDR1 is SGHVS and CDR2 FQNEAQ. V trimming: 5 bases; J trimming: 5 bases; junction bases outside the gene matches: 14. DNA for the CDR3: TGTGCCAGCAGCATCCTAGATCAGGGCGGGAGAACCGGGGAGCTGTTTTTT. Translation: CASSILDQGGRTGELFF.

This sequence joins TRBV11-2 and TRBJ2-2; 8 nucleotides align to TRBD1. Germline-derived CDR1 and CDR2 are SGHAT and FQNNGV. CDR3 length: 16 amino acids. V lost 0 bases to trimming and J lost 8 bases; unmatched junction nucleotides: 8. CDR3 sequence reads: CASSLELRGRGGELFF. The CDR3 bases are TGTGCCAGCAGCTTAGAACTCAGGGGGCGAGGTGGGGAGCTGTTTTTT.

The chain links TRBV5-1 to TRBJ2-3, with 8 nucleotides matching TRBD2. The trim removed 8 bases at V and 2 bases at J, leaving 7 bases unmatched. This CDR3 is 14 amino acids long. Germline-derived CDR1 and CDR2 are SGHRS and YFSETQ. CDR3 DNA: TGCGCCAGTAAGACTAGCGCACACACAGATACGCAGTATTTT. It encodes CASKTSAHTDTQYF.

The rearrangement uses TRBV7-9 and TRBJ2-4, with 7 positions matching TRBD1. Unmatched junction bases numbered 10, after V lost 5 bases and J lost 6 bases. In germline, CDR1 is SEHNR, CDR2 FQNEAQ (reference sequence). This CDR3 has 15 amino acids. The CDR3 region has the DNA TGTGCCAGCAGCCCGCAGGGGGAATGGAGAAACATTCAGTACTTC. Translation gives CASSPQGEWRNIQYF.

This clone appeared once. V and J are TRBV9 and TRBJ2-3; D gene ambiguous. The V end lost 4 bases, the J end lost 0 bases, and 12 bases lay between the germline ends. The CDR3 contains 15 residues. Germline V gives CDR1 SGDLS, CDR2 YYNGEE. The CDR3 protein is CASSTQTTSTDTQYF. CDR3 sequence (DNA): TGTGCCAGCAGCACTCAAACGACTAGCACAGATACGCAGTATTTT.

This chain connects TRBV10-1 to TRBJ1-5; TRBD1 matches 8 bases. Germline lookup yields CDR1 WNHNN and CDR2 SYGVQD (reference sequence). The CDR3 sequence is 13 residues long. Germline trimming cut 4 bases from V and 6 bases from J; bases unmatched to any gene: 2. CDR3 in amino acids: CASSGQGLQPQHF. The CDR3 coding sequence is TGCGCCAGCAGTGGACAGGGGCTTCAGCCCCAGCATTTT.

The gene calls are TRBV11-2 and TRBJ1-4, with 7 bases fitting TRBD1. Germline lookup yields CDR1 SGHAT and CDR2 FQNNGV. The trim removed 5 bases at V and 4 bases at J, leaving 4 bases unmatched. The CDR3 has 14 amino acids. CDR3 nucleotide sequence: TGTGCCAGCAGCCGGACAGGACTTAATGAAAAACTGTTTTTT. The encoded protein is CASSRTGLNEKLFF. The whole variable domain, filled in from reference TRBV11-2 and TRBJ1-4, reads EAGVAQSPRYKIIEKRQSVAFWCNPISGHATLYWYQQILGQGPKLLIQFQNNGVVDDSQLPKDRFSAERLKGVDSTLKIQPAKLEDSAVYLCASSRTGLNEKLFFGSGTQLSVL.

The chain employs TRBV27 and TRBJ1-2; TRBD1 aligns across 9 bases. Germline V gives CDR1 MNHEY, CDR2 SMNVEV (reference sequence). V dropped 1 base and J dropped 6; count of bases not matched to a gene: 6. The CDR3 runs 15 residues. Here the CDR3 reads CASSLLQGASNGYTF. The CDR3 bases are TGTGCCAGCAGTTTATTACAGGGGGCATCCAATGGCTACACCTTC.

The genes are TRBV4-3 and TRBJ1-2; the D is unclear. Trimming took off 6 bases at V and 6 bases at J, with 11 bases between the two ends. Germline loops: CDR1 LGHNA, CDR2 YSLEER. This CDR3 is 12 amino acids long. In nucleotides, the CDR3 is TGCGCCAGCAGGTCCGCTTCGGATGGCTACACCTTC. Encoded protein: CASRSASDGYTF.

The chain couples TRBV27 to TRBJ2-5; 10 bases are shared with TRBD2. With 7 bases clipped from V and 5 bases from J, the junction kept 7 bases outside the gene matches. The CDR3 consists of 14 residues. The V gene's germline CDR1 is MNHEY and CDR2 SMNVEV (reference sequence). CDR3 in amino acids: CASMASGSWETQYF. In nucleotides, the CDR3 is TGTGCCAGCATGGCTAGCGGGAGTTGGGAGACCCAGTACTTC.

V and J are TRBV19 and TRBJ1-5; tentative D call: TRBD1 (5 bases). Trimming took 7 bases from V and 3 from J, leaving 16 bases between them. Germline assignment: CDR1 LNHDA and CDR2 SQIVND (reference sequence). The CDR3 is 15 residues long. The CDR3, as DNA: TGTGCCAGTACCCGTGTCGGGGGAAACAATCAGCCCCAGCATTTT. Its protein is CASTRVGGNNQPQHF.

The CDR3 protein is CASSLALRAFESYEQYF. The CDR3 DNA reads TGTGCCAGCAGCTTAGCTCTAAGAGCGTTTGAGTCCTACGAGCAGTACTTC. The chain joins TRBV7-9 to TRBJ2-7; D is unclear. The germline V gene encodes CDR1 SEHNR and CDR2 FQNEAQ (reference sequence). CDR3 length: 17 residues. The ends were cut back, 0 bases at V and 1 base at J, with 16 bases in the middle.

This rearrangement joins TRBV7-9 to TRBJ1-4, with 8 bases fitting TRBD1. The J segment lost 5 bases and the V segment lost 4 bases, leaving 3 bases of the junction unmatched. Germline V gene data show CDR1 as SEHNR and CDR2 as FQNEAQ (reference sequence). This CDR3 region has 14 residues. Written as DNA, the CDR3 is TGTGCCAGCAGCTCGACAGGGGCGAATGAAAAACTGTTTTTT. It specifies CASSSTGANEKLFF. Drawing the rest from reference TRBV7-9 and TRBJ1-4, the complete variable domain is DTGVSQNPRHKITKRGQNVTFRCDPISEHNRLYWYRQTLGQGPEFLTYFQNEAQLEKSRLLSDRFSAERPKGSFSTLEIQRTEQGDSAMYLCASSSTGANEKLFFGSGTQLSVL.

The CDR3 region has the DNA TGTGCCAGCAGCTTAGCGCCTTTTCCCGGGAGAACAAATGAGCAGTTCTTC. Protein: CASSLAPFPGRTNEQFF. The V gene is TRBV7-8, the J gene TRBJ2-1; tentatively, D is TRBD2 (6 bases). V lost 0 bases and J 7 bases, leaving 19 bases between the germline ends. Looked up from germline, CDR1 is SGHVS and CDR2 is FQNEAQ. The CDR3 loop spans 17 amino acids.

The chain recombines TRBV6-1 with TRBJ1-1; D not certain. Germline-derived CDR1 and CDR2 are MNHNS and SASEGT. The CDR3 runs to 12 residues. Trimming removed 6 bases at V and 6 bases at J, with 11 bases between. The CDR3 sequence: CASRNQVSEAFF. The CDR3, as DNA: TGTGCCAGCAGGAACCAGGTATCTGAAGCTTTCTTT.

This clone was detected a few times. This chain uses TRBV6-1 with TRBJ1-2; tentative D call: TRBD1 (5 bases). Germline lookup yields CDR1 MNHNS and CDR2 SASEGT. CDR3 length equals 14 residues. V was pared by 8 bases and J by 8 bases, with 21 bases between. The CDR3 is CASSGHGSFGGYTF. The CDR3 region has the DNA TGTGCCAGCTCTGGACACGGCAGTTTTGGCGGCTACACCTTC.

The chain combines TRBV5-1 with TRBJ2-7, with 15 bases matching TRBD2. Germline V gene sequence: CDR1 SGHRS, CDR2 YFSETQ. V was clipped by 4 bases and J by 1 base; unmatched bases: 9. The CDR3 contains 18 residues. The CDR3 loop is CASSPGTSGGKRSYEQYF. Here the CDR3 DNA reads TGCGCCAGCAGCCCCGGGACTAGCGGGGGGAAGAGGTCCTACGAGCAGTACTTC.

The rearrangement joins TRBV30 to TRBJ2-1, with TRBD1 matching 9 bases. V lost 3 bases, J lost 7 bases, and 7 bases stayed unmatched. The germline V gene has CDR1 GTSNPN and CDR2 SVGIG (reference sequence). This CDR3 region has 14 residues. CDR3 nucleotide sequence: TGTGCCTGGAGCCCGACAGGGGGTAGAAATGAGCAGTTCTTC. Encoded protein: CAWSPTGGRNEQFF.

The chain carries TRBV6-6 and TRBJ2-7; a possible D gene is TRBD2 (6 bases). CDR1 MNHNY and CDR2 SVGAGI come from the germline V gene (reference sequence). The CDR3 runs to 11 residues. Deletions cut 8 bases from V and 6 bases from J, with 11 bases between. The chain's CDR3 is CASSGGPEQYF. CDR3 bases: TGTGCCAGCTCCGGAGGGCCCGAGCAGTACTTC.

To note about this clone: Its ends do not fully match the called genes, so a read error is possible. The chain couples TRBV4-3 to TRBJ1-5, with D hard to call. This CDR3 contains 15 residues. Per germline, CDR1 LGHNA and CDR2 YSLEER. The CDR3 sequence: CAGSQGGNSNQPQHF. DNA of the CDR3: TGCGCCGGCAGCCAAGGAGGGAATAGCAATCAGCCCCAGCATTTT.

This clone has just a few counts. V usage is TRBV10-2 and J usage is TRBJ2-7, with TRBD1 matching 8 bases. V dropped 6 bases and J dropped 4; count of bases not matched to a gene: 2. The CDR3 covers 12 residues. CDR1 WSHSY and CDR2 SAAADI come from the germline V gene. The chain's CDR3 is CASRGDRYEQYF. CDR3 coding DNA: TGCGCCAGCAGGGGGGACAGGTACGAGCAGTACTTC.

This chain joins TRBV5-6 and TRBJ1-2; D perhaps matches TRBD1 (5 bases). The germline gives CDR1 SGHDT, CDR2 YYEEEE. Trimming shortened V by 4 bases and J by 6 bases, and 16 bases separated the two germline ends. The CDR3 runs 14 residues. The CDR3 spells CASSPPMGLDGYTF. CDR3 DNA sequence: TGTGCCAGCAGCCCCCCGATGGGGCTGGATGGCTACACCTTC.

This sequence joins TRBV29-1 and TRBJ1-1; D gene ambiguous. The CDR3 totals 16 residues. Germline values: CDR1 SQVTM, CDR2 ANQGSEA. V was trimmed by 0 bases and J by 0 bases, leaving 14 bases between them. The CDR3 nucleotides read TGCAGCGTTGAAGATAGAGGAGAACACTTGAACACTGAAGCTTTCTTT. It codes for CSVEDRGEHLNTEAFF. The complete variable domain, with remaining parts taken from reference TRBV29-1 and TRBJ1-1, reads SAVISQKPSRDICQRGTSLTIQCQVDSQVTMMFWYRQQPGQSLTLIATANQGSEATYESGFVIDKFPISRPNLTFSTLTVSNMSPEDSSIYLCSVEDRGEHLNTEAFFGQGTRLTVV.

This rearrangement joins TRBV4-1 to TRBJ1-5; perhaps TRBD1 as D (5 bases). V lost 1 base and J lost 5, with 18 bases in between. The CDR3 extends over 17 amino acids. CDR1 and CDR2 from the germline V gene are MGHRA and YSYEKL. The CDR3 coding sequence is TGCGCCAGCAGCCAAGCATCTCCAAGGGGCAGGGATCAGCCCCAGCATTTT. It is translated as CASSQASPRGRDQPQHF.

A single count supports this clone. The chain uses TRBV28 and TRBJ1-2, with 8 positions matching TRBD1. V lost 2 bases and J lost 4; bases outside the gene matches: 3. Germline lookup yields CDR1 MDHEN and CDR2 SYDVKM. The CDR3 covers 14 residues. CDR3 amino acids: CASSLGDRFYGYTF. The CDR3, as DNA: TGTGCCAGCAGTTTAGGGGACAGGTTCTATGGCTACACCTTC.

This clone appeared a few times. V usage is TRBV5-4 and J usage is TRBJ2-1, with TRBD1 as a possible D gene (5 bases). The germline V and J ends were trimmed by 0 bases and 1 base, with 14 bases remaining between them. Per the germline V gene, CDR1 is SGHNT and CDR2 is YYREEE (reference sequence). This CDR3 is 17 amino acids long. In DNA, the CDR3 is TGTGCCAGCAGCTTGGCCCGAGCGCAGGGATCCTACAATGAGCAGTTCTTC. The encoded protein is CASSLARAQGSYNEQFF.

The J gene is TRBJ2-2, the V gene TRBV6-6; D ambiguous. The CDR3 consists of 12 residues. The V and J ends lost 2 bases and 7 bases respectively, with 5 bases between them. Germline V lookup: CDR1 MNHNY, CDR2 SVGAGI (reference sequence). This CDR3 reads CASSYPGGELFF. DNA for the CDR3: TGTGCCAGCAGTTACCCCGGCGGGGAGCTGTTTTTT.

The chain uses TRBV6-5 and TRBJ1-1; D unresolved. The CDR3 has 16 amino acids. Germline V gene data show CDR1 as MNHEY and CDR2 as SVGAGI. Trimming removed 4 bases from V and 0 bases from J, with 15 bases in between. CDR3 region: CASSWLVRGLNTEAFF. The CDR3, as DNA: TGTGCCAGCAGTTGGCTGGTACGAGGCTTGAACACTGAAGCTTTCTTT.